This T cell receptor beta chain was sequenced in a study of shared clonotypes between healthy human individuals. General observations from the study: Among donors, clonotype sharing was expected to be affected by sequencing depth. Rarefaction analysis demonstrated incomplete sorted-subset sequencing notwithstanding large depth.

Some clones are missing from TCRdb's copy, which holds only in-frame ones; the method was immunoSEQ multiplex PCR. The sample includes 2 million to 3 million clones, over 85% of them seen just once. Points on this clone: Its antigen is unknown.

The V and J ends lost 5 bases and 7 bases respectively, with 11 bases between them. Germline CDR1 reads SGHAT; CDR2 reads FQNNGV. This CDR3 has 12 amino acids. This clonotype was obtained from a man between 18 and 29 years old in good health. Some clones in this sample may be carry-over from other donors' samples. The chain joins TRBV11-2 to TRBJ2-5, with D perhaps matching TRBD2 (6 bases). Sequenced sample: naive CD4+ T cells from PBMCs. Subset: CD45RA+ positively selected. The CDR3 here is CASSRLGGTQYF. CDR3 DNA: TGTGCCAGCAGCCGCCTGGGGGGGACCCAGTACTTC.